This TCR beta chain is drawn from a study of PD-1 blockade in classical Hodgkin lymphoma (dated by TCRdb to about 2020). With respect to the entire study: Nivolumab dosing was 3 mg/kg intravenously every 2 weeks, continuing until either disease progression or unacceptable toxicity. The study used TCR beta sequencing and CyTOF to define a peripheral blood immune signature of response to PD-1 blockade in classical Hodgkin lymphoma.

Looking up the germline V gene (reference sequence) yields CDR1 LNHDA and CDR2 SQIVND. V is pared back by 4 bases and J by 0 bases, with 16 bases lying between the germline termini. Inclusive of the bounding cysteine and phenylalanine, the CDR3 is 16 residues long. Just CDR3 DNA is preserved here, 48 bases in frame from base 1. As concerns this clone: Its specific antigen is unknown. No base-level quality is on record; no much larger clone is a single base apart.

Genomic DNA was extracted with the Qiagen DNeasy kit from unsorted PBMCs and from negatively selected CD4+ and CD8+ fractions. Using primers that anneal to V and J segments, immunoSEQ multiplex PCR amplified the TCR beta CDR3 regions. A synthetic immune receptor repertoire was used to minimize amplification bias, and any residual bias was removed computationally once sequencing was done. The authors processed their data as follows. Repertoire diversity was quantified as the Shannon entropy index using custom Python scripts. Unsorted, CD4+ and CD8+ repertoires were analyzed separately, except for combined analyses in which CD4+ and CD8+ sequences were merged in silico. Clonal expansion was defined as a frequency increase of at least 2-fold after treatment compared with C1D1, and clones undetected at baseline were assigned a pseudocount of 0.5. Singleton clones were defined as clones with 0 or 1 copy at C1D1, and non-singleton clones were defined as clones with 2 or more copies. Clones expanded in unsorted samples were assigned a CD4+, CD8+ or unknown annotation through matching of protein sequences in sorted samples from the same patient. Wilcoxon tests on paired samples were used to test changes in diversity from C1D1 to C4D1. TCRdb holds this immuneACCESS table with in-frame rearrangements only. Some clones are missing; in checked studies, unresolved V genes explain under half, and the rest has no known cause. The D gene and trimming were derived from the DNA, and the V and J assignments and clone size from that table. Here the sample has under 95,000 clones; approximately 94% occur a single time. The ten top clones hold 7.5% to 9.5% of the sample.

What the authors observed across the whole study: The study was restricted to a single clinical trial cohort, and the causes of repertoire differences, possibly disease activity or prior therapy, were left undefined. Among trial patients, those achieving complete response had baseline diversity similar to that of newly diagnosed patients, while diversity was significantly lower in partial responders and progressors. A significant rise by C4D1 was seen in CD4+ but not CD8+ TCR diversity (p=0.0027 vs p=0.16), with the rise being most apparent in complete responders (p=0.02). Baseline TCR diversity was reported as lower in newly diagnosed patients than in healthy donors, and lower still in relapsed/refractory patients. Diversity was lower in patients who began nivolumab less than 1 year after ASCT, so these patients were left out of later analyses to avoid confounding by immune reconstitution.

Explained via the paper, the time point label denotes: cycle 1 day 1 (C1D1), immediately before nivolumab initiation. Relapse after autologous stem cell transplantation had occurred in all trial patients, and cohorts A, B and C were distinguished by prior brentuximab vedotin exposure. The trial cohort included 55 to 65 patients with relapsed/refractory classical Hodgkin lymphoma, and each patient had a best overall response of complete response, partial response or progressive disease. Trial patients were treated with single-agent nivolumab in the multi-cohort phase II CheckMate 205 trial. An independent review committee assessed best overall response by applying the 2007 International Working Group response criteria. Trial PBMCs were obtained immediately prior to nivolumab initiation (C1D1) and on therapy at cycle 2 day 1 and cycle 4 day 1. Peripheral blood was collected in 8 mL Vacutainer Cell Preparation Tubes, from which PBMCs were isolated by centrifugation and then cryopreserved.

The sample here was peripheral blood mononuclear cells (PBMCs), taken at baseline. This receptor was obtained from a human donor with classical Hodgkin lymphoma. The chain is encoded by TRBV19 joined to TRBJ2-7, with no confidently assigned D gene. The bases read TGTGCCAGTAGTACCGCCCCCGGCGTCAGCTCCTACGAGCAGTACTTC. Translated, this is CASSTAPGVSSYEQYF.